The entry that follows covers one TCR beta chain sequence. Grouping used clinical history reported by participants in a survey and questionnaire. The sample originates from a study of blood T cell repertoires in COVID-19. Looking at the study overall: The origin of the acute and convalescent COVID-19 samples was the United States, Italy and Spain.

Germline lookup yields CDR1 SGHRS and CDR2 YFSETQ. With 0 bases removed from V and 7 bases from J, the gap between germline ends came to 13 bases. There are 15 residues in the CDR3. In the authors' workflow: Amplified reference gene primers provided the basis for estimating nucleated cell counts. Profiling relied on immunoSEQ multiplex PCR, and the TCRdb table lists in-frame clones only, not all of them. V and J calls and clone size are as listed in that table; D and trimming were resolved from the DNA. The repertoire has around 250,000 clones, over 70% of them found once; the top ten carry around 3.1%.

This receptor was taken from a woman aged 35 to 49 who had been exposed to COVID-19. The chain recombines TRBV5-1 with TRBJ2-2; D unresolved. Sequencing was carried out using PBMCs or T cells enriched from blood (not recorded which). CDR3 sequence reads: CASSLGSLEGGELFF. CDR3 nucleotides: TGCGCCAGCAGCTTGGGAAGCCTAGAAGGCGGGGAGCTGTTTTTT.